The present TCR beta chain was sequenced within a study of cytomegalovirus exposure and HLA in healthy donors (dated by TCRdb to the late 2010s). Concerning the study at large: According to an earlier analysis of 450 to 650 of the donors, about 179 million T cells yielded some 120 million unique TCR beta sequences and about 280 Gb of sequence data. A later genetic analysis used genome-wide SNP genotypes for about three fifths of the 666 donors, treating that subset as a discovery cohort. All discovery cohort repertoires had been generated on a single sequencing platform. Donor age, sex, ethnicity and CMV serostatus were compiled together with the repertoire data. Of the approximately 400 genotyped donors, 65% to 90% fell in the genetic ancestry cluster associated with self-reported Caucasian donors. Rather than drawing on any new phenotypic data, the later analysis identified candidate immune exposures from TCR beta sequences and the way those sequences occurred across donors. The study aimed to test whether cataloging public T cell receptors could reveal signatures of past pathogen exposure. Using immunosequencing, the study profiled T cell repertoires from 666 subjects and related those repertoires to cytomegalovirus serostatus. An earlier analysis of approximately 580 of the donors used high-throughput TCR beta sequencing to judge whether each TCR beta V gene segment behaved as functional or pseudogenic. To predict cytomegalovirus infection status, the study brought together high-throughput TCR immunosequencing, statistical association of individual TCRs with disease status, and machine learning. An early release covering approximately 600 HLA-typed donors comprised 300 to 350 gigabases of sequencing data and around 85 million unique TCR sequences. A separate validation cohort of roughly 130 different subjects was used in addition to the roughly 620-subject first cohort. A later analysis re-analyzed previously published TCR beta repertoires from 666 donors and added high-resolution HLA genotyping to study TCR occurrence patterns. Four or five DR-DQ haplotypes were handled as single units for association and clustering, since linkage in the cohort was strong. The number of typed donors differed by locus: roughly 629-640 for A, B, C, DRB1 and DQB1; approximately 520 for DQA1; 606 for DPA1; and approximately 450 for DPB1. Among a few hundred genotyped donors of the cohort, an average of around 240,000 unique TCR beta nucleotide sequences were sequenced per donor, roughly 20% of them non-productive. Both class I and class II loci were covered by HLA typing, at four-digit resolution. Broader findings and caveats from the paper: The authors suggested that the approach could potentially be extended to other disease states and immunological phenotypes. A later analysis associated 15,000 or so TCR beta sequences with specific HLA alleles at a false discovery rate of 0.05. A later genetic analysis associated a missense DCLRE1C variant with V-gene and J-gene trimming of TCR beta chains, and an independent cohort replicated the association. According to a later analysis, most CMV-associated TCR beta chains appeared to be HLA-restricted, and the HLA associations seemed to be driven largely by CMV exposure. The classifier was reported to diagnose cytomegalovirus status with high specificity and sensitivity in both the original and validation cohorts. Linkage disequilibrium might explain the correlated functional status among segregating V segments, but an unknown experimental factor could not be ruled out. A few of the identified cytomegalovirus-associated TCR beta chains were confirmed in vitro to be specific for cytomegalovirus antigens. Most TCR sequences were seen in very few donors, while some public TCRs were found in many individuals. In an earlier analysis of around 600 of the donors, most TCR beta V segments appeared in productive rearrangements about 87% or about 30% of the time, broadly matching IMGT annotations. Over 15 rarely observed V segments, including chromosome 9 orphons, were excluded from the earlier analysis of approximately 600 of the donors because counts were too low. A cluster of highly shared sequence variants was judged likely to be a technical artifact of the sequencing pipeline. The cohort was sequenced for TCR beta chains only, and without alpha or paired-chain data the features that could be detected were limited. A later analysis reported that several top co-occurrence clusters appeared linked to parvovirus B19, influenza, CMV and Epstein-Barr virus. The study gave a list of more than 150 TCR beta chains associated with cytomegalovirus. Because HLA typing was missing for some donors at each locus, association tests included only the typed subset. Immune exposure information for the cohort was limited to CMV serostatus. Compared with the roughly 700-donor mean, donors in an Asian-associated ancestry cluster had fewer N-insertions in productive TCRs, according to a later genetic analysis. Sequencing depth was assumed to be roughly uniform across donors in the presence/absence analyses, though that assumption may not hold. Because the 87-base-pair reads could not distinguish some IMGT-functional V segments, including TRBV6-2 and TRBV6-3, those segments were excluded. According to a later analysis, TCR association rates differed among HLA loci, with DRB1 alleles showing the most associated TCRs and HLA-C alleles showing the fewest. In a later analysis, HLA-associated TCR beta chains showed more clonal expansion and lower generation probabilities than non-associated chains that were equally common. A further reported finding was that TCR beta sequences accurately predicted the HLA-A and HLA-B alleles for most subjects in the first cohort. When HLA alleles, especially DR and DQ, strongly co-occurred, attributing TCR associations to individual alleles was difficult.

In total, more than 500 healthy bone marrow donors made up the cohort. At the time of sampling, all cohort members were nominally healthy, though unrecorded immune exposures were likely present. The donor was CMV seropositive and was included in the group of 270 or so seropositive cohort members. A peripheral blood sample was provided by each donor, and peripheral blood mononuclear cells were used for TCR beta sequencing. The Qiagen DNeasy Blood Extraction Kit was used to extract genomic DNA from the blood cell samples. V ends up 5 bases short and J 4 bases short, with an unmatched junction base count of 10. Counted from cysteine to phenylalanine, this CDR3 has 17 amino acids. Kept here is only the CDR3 DNA, which spans 51 bases and is read in frame from base 1. Looking up the germline V gene yields CDR1 SGHTA and CDR2 FQGTGA. As concerns this clone: Its antigen is currently not known. No base-level quality is on record; no much larger clone is a single base apart.

Libraries were constructed by the immunoSEQ multiplex PCR assay. For the multiplex PCR, a mixture combining 60 forward primers for TCR Vbeta segments and 13 reverse primers for TCR Jbeta segments was used. Amplification of the CDR3 region of rearranged TCR beta genes was performed with a multiplex PCR assay on genomic DNA. The amplified TCR beta libraries were sequenced on the Illumina HiSeq System as 87-base-pair reads. For the original study's pipeline: A later analysis counted approximately 76 million unique TCR beta chains across the approximately 700 repertoires, and approximately 11 million of these chains were shared by at least two donors. A nearest-neighbor algorithm error-corrected the raw reads and collapsed the reads into unique sequences, merging closely related sequences to remove PCR and sequencing errors. V, D and J gene segments were assigned by aligning CDR3 sequences to IMGT reference sequences. For a sequence to be retained, at least a six-nucleotide match to both a V gene segment and a J gene segment was required. A rearrangement was called productive if the CDR3 had no stop codons and remained in frame with V and J, and every other rearrangement was called non-productive. Following IMGT convention, CDR3 was defined as the stretch from the second conserved V-encoded cysteine up to the conserved J-encoded phenylalanine. The earlier analysis of more than 450 of the donors excluded sequences that lacked an unambiguous match to a single V gene segment. An earlier analysis of about 600 of the donors called V segments functional above 56.7% productive rearrangements and segregating when the between-donor standard deviation exceeded 5%. A statistical classification framework was developed to diagnose cytomegalovirus status using the catalog of TCR beta chain sequences. In a later analysis, TCR nucleotide sequences were compared against IMGT/GENE-DB human TR gene sequences so that V and J genes could be assigned. A later analysis assigned CDR3 sequences and most-parsimonious VDJ recombination scenarios with the TCRdist pipeline. In a later analysis, every TCR beta chain was defined by the combination of its CDR3 amino acid sequence and its V-gene family, and reads without a unique V-gene family were dropped. As a way to deal with suspected cross-contamination and a sequencing artifact, a later analysis dropped under 600 nucleotide sequences that were highly shared and had low generation probability. A later analysis calculated a clonal expansion index for each public chain from normalized within-repertoire ranks of inferred template counts. A later analysis computed generation probabilities with a VDJ recombination model fitted to out-of-frame rearrangements, and checked the results against IGoR. In a later analysis, hypergeometric tests were used to score TCR-TCR, TCR-HLA and TCR-CMV co-occurrence, with a repertoire-size bias correction applied to TCR pairs. A later analysis estimated false discovery rates by permuting HLA or CMV assignments 20 times. In a later analysis, co-occurring TCRs were grouped with DBSCAN, and TCRdist sequence similarity was added when clustering was performed within HLA-allele-positive subsets. Repertoires with fewer than 30,000 or more than 120,000 public chains, plus five repertoires with anomalous nucleotide sharing, were excluded from co-occurrence clustering. TCRdb limited this immuneACCESS table to in-frame rearrangements with V and J called. A share of clones is missing; checked studies link under half to unresolved V genes, and the rest is unexplained. The V and J calls and clone size are taken from that table; D and trimming were inferred from the DNA. The sample table contains 80,000 to 95,000 clones; only one count was recorded for approximately 71% of them. The ten largest make up approximately 15% of the sample.

The material sequenced was PBMCs. The chain joins TRBV7-3 to TRBJ2-3; 12 central nucleotides agree with TRBD2. The origin of this receptor is a woman under 30 in good health and CMV-seropositive. This receptor has the CDR3 CASSVSSGGAGADTQYF. The sequenced DNA: TGTGCCAGCAGCGTCTCTAGCGGGGGGGCCGGGGCAGATACGCAGTATTTT.